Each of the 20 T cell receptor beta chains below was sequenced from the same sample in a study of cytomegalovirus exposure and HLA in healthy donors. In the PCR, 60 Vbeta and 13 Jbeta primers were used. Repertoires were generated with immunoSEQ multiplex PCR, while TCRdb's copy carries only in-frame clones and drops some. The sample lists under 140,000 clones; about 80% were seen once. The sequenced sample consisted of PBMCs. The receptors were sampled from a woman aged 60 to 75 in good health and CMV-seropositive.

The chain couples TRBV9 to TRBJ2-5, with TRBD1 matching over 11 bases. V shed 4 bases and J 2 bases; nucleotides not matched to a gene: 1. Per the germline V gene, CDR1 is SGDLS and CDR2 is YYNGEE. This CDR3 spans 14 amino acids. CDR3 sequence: CASSRDRGQETQYF. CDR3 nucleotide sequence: TGTGCCAGCAGCAGGGACAGGGGGCAAGAGACCCAGTACTTC. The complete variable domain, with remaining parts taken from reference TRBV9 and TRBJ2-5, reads DSGVTQTPKHLITATGQRVTLRCSPRSGDLSVYWYQQSLDQGLQFLIQYYNGEERAKGNILERFSAQQFPDLHSELNLSSLELGDSALYFCASSRDRGQETQYFGPGTRLLVL.

CDR3: CASSEGVNTEAFF. DNA of the CDR3: TGTGCCAGCAGTGAGGGCGTGAACACTGAAGCTTTCTTT. The chain employs TRBV6-4 and TRBJ1-1; D remains unclear. V gave up 3 bases and J gave up 0 bases, with 5 bases separating them. CDR1 is MRHNA and CDR2 is SNTAGT in the germline V gene. This CDR3 spans 13 amino acids.

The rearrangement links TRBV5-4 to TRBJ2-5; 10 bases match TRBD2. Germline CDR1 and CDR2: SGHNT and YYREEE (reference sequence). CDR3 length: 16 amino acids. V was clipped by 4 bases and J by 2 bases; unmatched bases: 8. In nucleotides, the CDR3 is TGTGCCAGCAGCCATAGGACTAGCGGTAGGCAAGAGACCCAGTACTTC. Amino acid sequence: CASSHRTSGRQETQYF.

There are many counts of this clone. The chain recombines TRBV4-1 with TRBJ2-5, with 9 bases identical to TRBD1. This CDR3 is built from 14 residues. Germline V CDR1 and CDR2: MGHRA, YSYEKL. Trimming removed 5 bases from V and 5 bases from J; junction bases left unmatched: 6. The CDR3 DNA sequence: TGCGCCAGCAGCTCCCGGACAGGGGAGGAGACCCAGTACTTC. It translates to CASSSRTGEETQYF.

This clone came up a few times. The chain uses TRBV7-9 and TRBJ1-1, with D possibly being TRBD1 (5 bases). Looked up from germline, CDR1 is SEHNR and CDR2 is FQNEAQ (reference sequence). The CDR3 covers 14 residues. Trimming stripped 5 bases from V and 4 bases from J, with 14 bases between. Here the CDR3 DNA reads TGTGCCAGCAGCAGGCCGACAGTCGTCACTGAAGCTTTCTTT. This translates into CASSRPTVVTEAFF.

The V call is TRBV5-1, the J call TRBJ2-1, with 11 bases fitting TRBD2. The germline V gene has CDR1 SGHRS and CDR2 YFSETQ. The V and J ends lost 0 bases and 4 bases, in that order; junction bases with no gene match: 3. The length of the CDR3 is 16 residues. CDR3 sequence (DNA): TGCGCCAGCAGCTTGGTACTAGCGGGAGCGTACAATGAGCAGTTCTTC. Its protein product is CASSLVLAGAYNEQFF.

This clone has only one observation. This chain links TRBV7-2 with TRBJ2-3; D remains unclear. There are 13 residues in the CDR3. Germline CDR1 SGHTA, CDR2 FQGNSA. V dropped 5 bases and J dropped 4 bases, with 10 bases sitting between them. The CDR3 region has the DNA TGTGCCAGCAGCGCTAGTACCGCAGATACGCAGTATTTT. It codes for CASSASTADTQYF.

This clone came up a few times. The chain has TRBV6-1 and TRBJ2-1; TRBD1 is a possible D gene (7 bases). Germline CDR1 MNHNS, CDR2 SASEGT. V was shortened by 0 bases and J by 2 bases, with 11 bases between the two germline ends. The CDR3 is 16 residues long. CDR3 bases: TGTGCCAGCAGTGAAGCGGGGGGACAGACCTACAATGAGCAGTTCTTC. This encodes CASSEAGGQTYNEQFF.

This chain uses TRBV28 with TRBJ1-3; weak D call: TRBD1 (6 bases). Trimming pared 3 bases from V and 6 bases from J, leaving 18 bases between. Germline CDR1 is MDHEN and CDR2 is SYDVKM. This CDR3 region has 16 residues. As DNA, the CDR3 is TGTGCCAGCAGTTTCAGGGGATCCCTCGATCAAAACACCATATATTTT. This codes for CASSFRGSLDQNTIYF. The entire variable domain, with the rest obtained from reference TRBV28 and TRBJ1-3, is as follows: DVKVTQSSRYLVKRTGEKVFLECVQDMDHENMFWYRQDPGLGLRLIYFSYDVKMKEKGDIPEGYSVSREKKERFSLILESASTNQTSMYLCASSFRGSLDQNTIYFGEGSWLTVV.

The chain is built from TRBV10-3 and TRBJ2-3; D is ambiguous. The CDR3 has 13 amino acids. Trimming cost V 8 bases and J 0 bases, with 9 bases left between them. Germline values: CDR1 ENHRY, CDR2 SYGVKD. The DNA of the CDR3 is TGTGCCATCTCTCCCGGGAGCACAGATACGCAGTATTTT. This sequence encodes CAISPGSTDTQYF.

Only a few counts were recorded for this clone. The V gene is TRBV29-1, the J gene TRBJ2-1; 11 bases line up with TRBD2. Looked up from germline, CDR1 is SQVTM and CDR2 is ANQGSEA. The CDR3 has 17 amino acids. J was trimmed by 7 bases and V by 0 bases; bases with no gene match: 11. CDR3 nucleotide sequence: TGCAGCGTTGAAGACGCGACGGGGCTAGCGGGAGGTAATGAGCAGTTCTTC. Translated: CSVEDATGLAGGNEQFF.

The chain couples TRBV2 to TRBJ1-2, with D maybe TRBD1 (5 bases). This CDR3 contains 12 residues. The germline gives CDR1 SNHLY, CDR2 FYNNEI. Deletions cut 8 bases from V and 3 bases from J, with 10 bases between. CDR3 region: CASGGDYYGYTF. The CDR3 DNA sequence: TGTGCCAGCGGGGGGGACTACTATGGCTACACCTTC.

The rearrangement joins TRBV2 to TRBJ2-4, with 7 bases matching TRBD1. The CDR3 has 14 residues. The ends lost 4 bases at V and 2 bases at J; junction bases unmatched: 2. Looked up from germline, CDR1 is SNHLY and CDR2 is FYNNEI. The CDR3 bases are TGTGCCAGCAGTGGGACAGGTACCAAAAACATTCAGTACTTC. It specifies CASSGTGTKNIQYF.

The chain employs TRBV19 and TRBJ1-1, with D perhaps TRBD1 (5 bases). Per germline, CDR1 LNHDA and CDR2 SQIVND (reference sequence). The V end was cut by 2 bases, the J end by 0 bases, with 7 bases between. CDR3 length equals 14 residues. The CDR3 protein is CASSIWGMNTEAFF. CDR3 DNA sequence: TGTGCCAGTAGTATATGGGGCATGAACACTGAAGCTTTCTTT.

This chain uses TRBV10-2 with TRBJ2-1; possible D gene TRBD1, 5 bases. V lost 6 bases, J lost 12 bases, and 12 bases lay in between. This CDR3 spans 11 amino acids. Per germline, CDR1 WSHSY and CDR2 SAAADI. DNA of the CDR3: TGCGCCAGCAGCGACAGTGCGGTGCAGTTCTTC. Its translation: CASSDSAVQFF.

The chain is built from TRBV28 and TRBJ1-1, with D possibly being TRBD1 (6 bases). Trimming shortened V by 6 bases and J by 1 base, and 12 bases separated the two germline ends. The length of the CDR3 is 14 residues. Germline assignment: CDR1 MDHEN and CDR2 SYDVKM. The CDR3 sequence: CASRATGRNTEAFF. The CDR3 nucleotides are TGTGCCAGCAGGGCGACAGGCCGGAACACTGAAGCTTTCTTT.

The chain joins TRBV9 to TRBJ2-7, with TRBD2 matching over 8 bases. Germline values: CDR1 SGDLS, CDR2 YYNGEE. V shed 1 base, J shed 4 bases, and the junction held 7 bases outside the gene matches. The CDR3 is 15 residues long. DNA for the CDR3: TGTGCCAGCAGCGTAACGATCGGGGGGGGATACGAGCAGTACTTC. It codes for CASSVTIGGGYEQYF.

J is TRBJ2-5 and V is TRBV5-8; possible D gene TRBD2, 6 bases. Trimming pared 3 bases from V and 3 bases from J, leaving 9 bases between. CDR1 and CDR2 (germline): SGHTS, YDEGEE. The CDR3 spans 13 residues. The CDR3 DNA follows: TGTGCCAGCAGCTGGGGGGTAAAAGAGACCCAGTACTTC. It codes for CASSWGVKETQYF.

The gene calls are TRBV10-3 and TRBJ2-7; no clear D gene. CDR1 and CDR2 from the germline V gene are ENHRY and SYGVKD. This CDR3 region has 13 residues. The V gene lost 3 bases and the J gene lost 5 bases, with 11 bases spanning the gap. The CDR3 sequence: CAISDGSFDEQYF. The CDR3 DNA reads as TGTGCCATCAGTGACGGGTCTTTCGACGAGCAGTACTTC.

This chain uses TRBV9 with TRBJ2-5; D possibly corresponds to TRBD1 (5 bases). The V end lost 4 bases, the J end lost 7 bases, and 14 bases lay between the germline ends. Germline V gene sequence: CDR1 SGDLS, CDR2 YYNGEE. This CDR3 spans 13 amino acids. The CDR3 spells CASSLRGPGTQYF. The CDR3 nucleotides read TGTGCCAGCAGCCTTAGGGGTCCCGGGACCCAGTACTTC.